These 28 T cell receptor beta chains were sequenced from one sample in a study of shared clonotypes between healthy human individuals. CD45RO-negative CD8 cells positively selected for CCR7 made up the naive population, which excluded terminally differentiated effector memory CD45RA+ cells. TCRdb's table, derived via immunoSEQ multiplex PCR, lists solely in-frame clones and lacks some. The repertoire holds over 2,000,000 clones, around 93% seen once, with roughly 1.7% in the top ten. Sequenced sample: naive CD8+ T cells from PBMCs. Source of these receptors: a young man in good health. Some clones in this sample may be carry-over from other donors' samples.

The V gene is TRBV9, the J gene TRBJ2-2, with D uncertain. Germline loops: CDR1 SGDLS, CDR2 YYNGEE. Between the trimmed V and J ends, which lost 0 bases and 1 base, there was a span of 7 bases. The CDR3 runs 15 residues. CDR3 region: CASSVEVGNTGELFF. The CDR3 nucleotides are TGTGCCAGCAGCGTAGAAGTGGGGAACACCGGGGAGCTGTTTTTT.

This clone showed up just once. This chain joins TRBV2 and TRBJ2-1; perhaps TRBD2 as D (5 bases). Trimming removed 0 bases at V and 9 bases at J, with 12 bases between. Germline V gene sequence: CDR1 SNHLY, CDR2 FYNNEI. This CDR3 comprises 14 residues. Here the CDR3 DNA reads TGTGCCAGCAGTGAAGCCGTACTAGGTTTTGAGCAGTTCTTC. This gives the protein CASSEAVLGFEQFF.

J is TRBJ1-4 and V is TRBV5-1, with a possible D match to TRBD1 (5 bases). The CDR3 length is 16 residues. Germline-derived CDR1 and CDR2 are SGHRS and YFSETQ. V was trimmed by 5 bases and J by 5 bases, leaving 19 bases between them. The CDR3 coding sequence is TGCGCCAGCAGTAAGGGAGGGAAGGGGTCGAATGAAAAACTGTTTTTT. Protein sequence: CASSKGGKGSNEKLFF.

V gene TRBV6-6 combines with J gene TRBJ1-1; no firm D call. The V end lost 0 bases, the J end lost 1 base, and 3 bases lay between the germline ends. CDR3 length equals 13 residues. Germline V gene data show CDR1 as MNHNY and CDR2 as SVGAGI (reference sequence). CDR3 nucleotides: TGTGCCAGCAGTTACTCCCGGAACACTGAAGCTTTCTTT. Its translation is CASSYSRNTEAFF.

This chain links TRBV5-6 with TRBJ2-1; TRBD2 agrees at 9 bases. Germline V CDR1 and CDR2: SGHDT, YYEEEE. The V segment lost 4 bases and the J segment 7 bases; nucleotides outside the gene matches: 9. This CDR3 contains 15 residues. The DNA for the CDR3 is TGTGCCAGCAGCACAATAGCGGGAGTGGTAAATGAGCAGTTCTTC. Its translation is CASSTIAGVVNEQFF.

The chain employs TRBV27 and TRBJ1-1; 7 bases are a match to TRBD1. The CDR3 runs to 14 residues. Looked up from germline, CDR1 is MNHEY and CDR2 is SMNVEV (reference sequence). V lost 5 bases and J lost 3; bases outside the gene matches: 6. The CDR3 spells CASSRQGIDTEAFF. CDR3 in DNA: TGTGCCAGCAGTAGACAGGGAATTGACACTGAAGCTTTCTTT.

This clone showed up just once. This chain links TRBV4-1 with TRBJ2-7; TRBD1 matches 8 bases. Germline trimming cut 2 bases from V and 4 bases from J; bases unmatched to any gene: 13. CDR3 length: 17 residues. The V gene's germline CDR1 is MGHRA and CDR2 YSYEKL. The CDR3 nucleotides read TGCGCCAGCAGCCAATCTGCCCCCGGGCAGGGGGCTTACGAGCAGTACTTC. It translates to CASSQSAPGQGAYEQYF.

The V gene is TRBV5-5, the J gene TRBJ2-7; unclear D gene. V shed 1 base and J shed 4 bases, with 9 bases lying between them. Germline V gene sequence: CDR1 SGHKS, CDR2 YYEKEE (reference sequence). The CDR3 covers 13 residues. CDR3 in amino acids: CASSLSGWYEQYF. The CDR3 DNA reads TGTGCCAGCAGCTTGAGTGGTTGGTACGAGCAGTACTTC. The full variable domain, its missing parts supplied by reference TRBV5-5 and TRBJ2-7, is DAGVTQSPTHLIKTRGQQVTLRCSPISGHKSVSWYQQVLGQGPQFIFQYYEKEERGRGNFPDRFSARQFPNYSSELNVNALLLGDSALYLCASSLSGWYEQYFGPGTRLTVT.

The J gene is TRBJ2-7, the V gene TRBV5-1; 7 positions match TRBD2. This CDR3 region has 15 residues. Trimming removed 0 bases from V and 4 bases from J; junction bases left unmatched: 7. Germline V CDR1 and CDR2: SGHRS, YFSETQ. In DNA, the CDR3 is TGCGCCAGCAGCTTGGCCTCTAGCGGAGGGTACGAGCAGTACTTC. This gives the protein CASSLASSGGYEQYF.

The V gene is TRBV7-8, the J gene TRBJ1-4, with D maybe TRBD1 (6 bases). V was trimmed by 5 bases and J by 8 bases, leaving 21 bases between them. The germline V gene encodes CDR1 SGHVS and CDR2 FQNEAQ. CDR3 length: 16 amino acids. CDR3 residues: CASSRRRTDSREKLFF. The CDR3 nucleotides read TGTGCCAGCAGCCGACGAAGGACGGACAGTAGAGAAAAACTGTTTTTT.

DNA of the CDR3: TGTGCCTGGTCAGTCGGTGCCGTGGGGGCCAACGTCCTGACTTTC. It encodes CAWSVGAVGANVLTF. This chain links TRBV30 with TRBJ2-6; no reliable D call. The V end lost 5 bases, the J end lost 4 bases, and 15 bases lay between the germline ends. The CDR3 runs to 15 residues. Germline V gene lookup returns CDR1 GTSNPN and CDR2 SVGIG (reference sequence).

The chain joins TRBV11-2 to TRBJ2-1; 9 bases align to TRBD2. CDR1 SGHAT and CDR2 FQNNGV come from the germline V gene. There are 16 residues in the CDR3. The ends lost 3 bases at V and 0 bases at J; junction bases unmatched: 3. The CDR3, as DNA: TGTGCCAGCAGCTTTAGCGGGAGCAGCTCCTACAATGAGCAGTTCTTC. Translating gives CASSFSGSSSYNEQFF.

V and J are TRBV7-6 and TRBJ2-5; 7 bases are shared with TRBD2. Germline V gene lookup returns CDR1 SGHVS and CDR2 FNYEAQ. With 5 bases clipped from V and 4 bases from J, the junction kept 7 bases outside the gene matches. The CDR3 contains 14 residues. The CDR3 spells CASSPLATRETQYF. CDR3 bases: TGTGCCAGCAGCCCACTAGCGACCCGAGAGACCCAGTACTTC.

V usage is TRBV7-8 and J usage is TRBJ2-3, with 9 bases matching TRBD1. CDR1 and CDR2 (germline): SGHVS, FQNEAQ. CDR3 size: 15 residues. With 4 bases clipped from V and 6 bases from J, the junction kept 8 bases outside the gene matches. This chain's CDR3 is CASSSNRGPGDTQYF. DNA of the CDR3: TGTGCCAGCAGCTCAAACAGGGGGCCAGGGGATACGCAGTATTTT.

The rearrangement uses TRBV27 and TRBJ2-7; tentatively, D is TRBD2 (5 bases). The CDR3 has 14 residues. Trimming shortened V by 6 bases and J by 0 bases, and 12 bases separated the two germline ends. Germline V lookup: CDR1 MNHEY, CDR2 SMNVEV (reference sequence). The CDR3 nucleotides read TGTGCCAGCAGGTCGGATACTAGCTCCTACGAGCAGTACTTC. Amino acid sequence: CASRSDTSSYEQYF.

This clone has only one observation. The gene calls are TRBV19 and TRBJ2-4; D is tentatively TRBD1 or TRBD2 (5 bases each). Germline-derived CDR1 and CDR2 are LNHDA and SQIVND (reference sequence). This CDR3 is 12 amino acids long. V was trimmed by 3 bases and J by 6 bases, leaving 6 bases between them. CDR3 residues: CASSMRGNIQYF. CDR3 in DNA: TGTGCCAGTAGTATGAGGGGAAACATTCAGTACTTC.

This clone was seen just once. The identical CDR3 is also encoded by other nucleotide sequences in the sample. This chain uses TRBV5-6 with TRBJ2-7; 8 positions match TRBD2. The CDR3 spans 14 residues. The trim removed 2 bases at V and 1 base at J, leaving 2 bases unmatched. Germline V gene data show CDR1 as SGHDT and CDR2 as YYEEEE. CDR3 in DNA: TGTGCCAGCAGCTTACGACTAGCGTCCTACGAGCAGTACTTC. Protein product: CASSLRLASYEQYF.

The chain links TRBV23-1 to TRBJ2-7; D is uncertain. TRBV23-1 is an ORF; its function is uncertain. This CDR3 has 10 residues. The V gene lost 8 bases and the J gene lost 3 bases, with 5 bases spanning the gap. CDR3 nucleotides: TGCGCCAGCGGAAACTACGAGCAGTACTTC. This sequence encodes CASGNYEQYF.

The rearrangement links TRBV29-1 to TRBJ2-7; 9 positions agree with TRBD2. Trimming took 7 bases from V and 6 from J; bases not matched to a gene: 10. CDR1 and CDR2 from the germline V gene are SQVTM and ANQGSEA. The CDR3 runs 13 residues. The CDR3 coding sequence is TGCAGCGGCGGTAGCGGGAGCTATGGCGAGCAGTACTTC. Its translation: CSGGSGSYGEQYF.

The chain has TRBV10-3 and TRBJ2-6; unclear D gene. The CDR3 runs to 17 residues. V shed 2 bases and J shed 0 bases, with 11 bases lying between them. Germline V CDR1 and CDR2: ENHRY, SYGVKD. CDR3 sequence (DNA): TGTGCCATCAGTGAGACCCCCCGGGTCTCTGGGGCCAACGTCCTGACTTTC. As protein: CAISETPRVSGANVLTF.

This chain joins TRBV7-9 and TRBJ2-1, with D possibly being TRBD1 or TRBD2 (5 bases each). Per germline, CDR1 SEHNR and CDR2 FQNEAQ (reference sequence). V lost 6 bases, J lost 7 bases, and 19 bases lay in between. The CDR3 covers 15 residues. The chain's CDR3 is CASSNRDHPFNEQFF. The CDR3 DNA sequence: TGTGCCAGCAGTAACCGGGACCATCCTTTTAATGAGCAGTTCTTC.

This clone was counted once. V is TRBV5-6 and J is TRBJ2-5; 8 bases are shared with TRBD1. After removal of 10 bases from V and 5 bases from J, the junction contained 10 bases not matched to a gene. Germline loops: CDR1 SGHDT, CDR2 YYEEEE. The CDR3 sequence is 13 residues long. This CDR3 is CAGGSGGAETQYF. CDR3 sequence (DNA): TGTGCCGGTGGATCAGGGGGCGCGGAGACCCAGTACTTC. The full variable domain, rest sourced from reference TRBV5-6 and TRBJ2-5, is DAGVTQSPTHLIKTRGQQVTLRCSPKSGHDTVSWYQQALGQGPQFIFQYYEEEERQRGNFPDRFSGHQFPNYSSELNVNALLLGDSALYLCAGGSGGAETQYFGPGTRLLVL.

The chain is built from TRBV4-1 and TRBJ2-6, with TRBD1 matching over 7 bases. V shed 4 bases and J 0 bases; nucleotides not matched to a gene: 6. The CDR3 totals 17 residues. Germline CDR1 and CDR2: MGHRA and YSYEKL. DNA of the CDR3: TGCGCCAGCAGCCCCTGGGACAGTGTCTCTGGGGCCAACGTCCTGACTTTC. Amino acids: CASSPWDSVSGANVLTF.

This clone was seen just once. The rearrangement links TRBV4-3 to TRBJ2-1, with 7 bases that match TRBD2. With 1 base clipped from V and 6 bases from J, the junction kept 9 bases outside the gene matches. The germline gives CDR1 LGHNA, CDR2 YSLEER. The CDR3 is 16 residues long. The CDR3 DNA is TGCGCCAGCAGCCAAGGGGTGGGGCTAGCGGCCAATGAGCAGTTCTTC. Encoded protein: CASSQGVGLAANEQFF.

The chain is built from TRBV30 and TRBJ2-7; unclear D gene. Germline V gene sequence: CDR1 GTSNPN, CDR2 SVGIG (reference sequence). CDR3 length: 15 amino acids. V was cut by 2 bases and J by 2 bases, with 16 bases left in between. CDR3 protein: CAWSPATSDPYEQYF. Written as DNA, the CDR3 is TGTGCCTGGAGTCCGGCCACCTCGGATCCCTACGAGCAGTACTTC.

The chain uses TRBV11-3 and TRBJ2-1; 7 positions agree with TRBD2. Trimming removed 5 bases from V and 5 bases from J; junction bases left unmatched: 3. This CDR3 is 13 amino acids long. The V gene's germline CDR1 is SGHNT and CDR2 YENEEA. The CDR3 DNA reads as TGTGCCAGCAGCAGCGGGGCCGACAATGAGCAGTTCTTC. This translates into CASSSGADNEQFF.

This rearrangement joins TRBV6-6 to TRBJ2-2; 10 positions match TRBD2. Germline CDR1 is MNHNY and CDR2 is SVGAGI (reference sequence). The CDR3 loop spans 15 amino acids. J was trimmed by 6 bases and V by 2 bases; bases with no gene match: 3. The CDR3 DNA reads TGTGCCAGCAGTTACCCTGGACTAGCGGCCGGGGAGCTGTTTTTT. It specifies CASSYPGLAAGELFF.

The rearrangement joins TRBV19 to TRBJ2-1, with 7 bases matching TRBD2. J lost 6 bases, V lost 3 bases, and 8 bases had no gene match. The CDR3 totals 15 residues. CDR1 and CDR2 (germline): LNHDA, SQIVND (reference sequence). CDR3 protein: CASSIYSREFNEQFF. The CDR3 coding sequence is TGTGCCAGTAGTATTTATTCGCGGGAGTTCAATGAGCAGTTCTTC.